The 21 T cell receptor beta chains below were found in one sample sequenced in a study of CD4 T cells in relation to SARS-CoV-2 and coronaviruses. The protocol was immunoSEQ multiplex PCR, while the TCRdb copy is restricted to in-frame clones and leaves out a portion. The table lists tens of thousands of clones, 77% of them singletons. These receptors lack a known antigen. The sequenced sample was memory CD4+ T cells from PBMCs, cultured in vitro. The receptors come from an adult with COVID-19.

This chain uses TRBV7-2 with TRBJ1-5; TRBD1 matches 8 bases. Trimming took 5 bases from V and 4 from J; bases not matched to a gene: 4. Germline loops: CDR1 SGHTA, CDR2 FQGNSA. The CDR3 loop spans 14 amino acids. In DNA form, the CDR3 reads TGTGCCAGCAGCCTGGACAGGGTTAATCAGCCCCAGCATTTT. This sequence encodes CASSLDRVNQPQHF.

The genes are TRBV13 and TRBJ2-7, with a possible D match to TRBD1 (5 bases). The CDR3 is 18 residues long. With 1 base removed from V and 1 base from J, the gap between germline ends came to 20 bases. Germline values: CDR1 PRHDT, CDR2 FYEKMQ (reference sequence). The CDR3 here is CASSLVARQRPLSYEQYF. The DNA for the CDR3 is TGTGCCAGCAGCTTAGTCGCTCGACAGAGACCTCTTTCCTACGAGCAGTACTTC.

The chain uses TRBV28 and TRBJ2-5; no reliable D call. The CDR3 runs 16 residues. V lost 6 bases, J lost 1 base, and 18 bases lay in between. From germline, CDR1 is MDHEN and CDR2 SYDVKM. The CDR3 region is CASSQGSGRSQETQYF. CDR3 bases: TGTGCCAGCAGCCAAGGTTCTGGCAGGAGCCAAGAGACCCAGTACTTC.

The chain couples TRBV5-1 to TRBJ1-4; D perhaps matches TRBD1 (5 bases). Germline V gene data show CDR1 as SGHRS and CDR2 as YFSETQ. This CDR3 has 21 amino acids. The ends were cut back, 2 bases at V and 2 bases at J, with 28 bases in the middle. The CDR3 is CASSFDGVRDPRRTTNEKLFF. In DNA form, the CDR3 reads TGCGCCAGCAGCTTCGACGGGGTCAGGGACCCACGACGGACTACTAATGAAAAACTGTTTTTT.

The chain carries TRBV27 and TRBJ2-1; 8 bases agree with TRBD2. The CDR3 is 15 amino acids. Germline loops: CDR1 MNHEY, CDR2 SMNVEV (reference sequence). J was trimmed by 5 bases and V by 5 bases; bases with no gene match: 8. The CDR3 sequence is CASSTPGTSDNEQFF. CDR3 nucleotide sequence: TGTGCCAGCAGTACTCCCGGGACTAGTGACAATGAGCAGTTCTTC.

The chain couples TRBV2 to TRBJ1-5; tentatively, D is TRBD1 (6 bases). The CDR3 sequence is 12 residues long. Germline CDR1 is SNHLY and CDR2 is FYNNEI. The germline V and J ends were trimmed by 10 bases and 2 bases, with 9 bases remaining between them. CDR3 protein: CATGGRNQPQHF. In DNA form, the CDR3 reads TGTGCCACCGGGGGGCGCAATCAGCCCCAGCATTTT.

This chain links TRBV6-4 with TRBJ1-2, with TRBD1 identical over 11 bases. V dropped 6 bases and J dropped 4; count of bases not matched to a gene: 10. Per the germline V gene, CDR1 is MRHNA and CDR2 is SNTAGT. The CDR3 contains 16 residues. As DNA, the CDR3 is TGTGCCAGCAGGCCTCCCGGCGGGACAGGGGGCTATGGCTACACCTTC. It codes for CASRPPGGTGGYGYTF.

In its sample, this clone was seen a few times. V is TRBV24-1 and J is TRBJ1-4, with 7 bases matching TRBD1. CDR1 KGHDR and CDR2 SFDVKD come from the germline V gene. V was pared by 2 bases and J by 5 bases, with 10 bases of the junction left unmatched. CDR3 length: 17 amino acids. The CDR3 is CATSDSPRGRGNEKLFF. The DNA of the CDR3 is TGTGCCACCAGTGATTCTCCCAGGGGGAGAGGGAATGAAAAACTGTTTTTT.

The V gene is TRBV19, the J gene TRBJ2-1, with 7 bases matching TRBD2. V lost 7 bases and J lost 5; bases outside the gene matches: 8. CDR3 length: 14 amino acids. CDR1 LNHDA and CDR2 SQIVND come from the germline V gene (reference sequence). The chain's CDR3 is CASNGLAVHNEQFF. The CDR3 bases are TGTGCCAGTAACGGTCTAGCGGTACACAATGAGCAGTTCTTC.

The DNA for the CDR3 is TGTGCCAGCAGTCCGTCGGACAGCCCGAATCAGCCCCAGCATTTT. Its protein is CASSPSDSPNQPQHF. The V call is TRBV27, the J call TRBJ1-5, with D possibly matching TRBD1 (6 bases). CDR1 and CDR2 from the germline V gene are MNHEY and SMNVEV (reference sequence). The CDR3 has 15 amino acids. Trimming left V 5 bases short and J 4 bases short, with 15 bases between.

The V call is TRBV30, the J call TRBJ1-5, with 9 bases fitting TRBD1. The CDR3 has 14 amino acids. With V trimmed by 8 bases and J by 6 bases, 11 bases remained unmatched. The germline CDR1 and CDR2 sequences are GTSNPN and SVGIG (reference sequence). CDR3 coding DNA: TGTGCCCTTGGGACAGGGACCCGAGTTCAGCCCCAGCATTTT. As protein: CALGTGTRVQPQHF. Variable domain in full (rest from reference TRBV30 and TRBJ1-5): SQTIHQWPATLVQPVGSPLSLECTVEGTSNPNLYWYRQAAGRGLQLLFYSVGIGQISSEVPQNLSASRPQDRQFILSSKKLLLSDSGFYLCALGTGTRVQPQHFGDGTRLSIL.

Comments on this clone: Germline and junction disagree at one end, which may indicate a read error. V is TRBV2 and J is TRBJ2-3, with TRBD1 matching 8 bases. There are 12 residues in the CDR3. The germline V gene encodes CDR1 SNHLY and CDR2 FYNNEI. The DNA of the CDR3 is TGTGCCAGCAGAAACCAGGGGGCTAGCGTGTCCTTT. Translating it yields CASRNQGASVSF. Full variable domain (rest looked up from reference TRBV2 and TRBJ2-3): EPEVTQTPSHQVTQMGQEVILRCVPISNHLYFYWYRQILGQKVEFLVSFYNNEISEKSEIFDDQFSVERPDGSNFTLKIRSTKLEDSAMYFCASRNQGASVSFGPGTRLTVL.

In DNA form, the CDR3 reads TGTGCCAGCAGTTTGTTTGCTAGCGGAGATACGCAGTATTTT. It is translated as CASSLFASGDTQYF. This chain connects TRBV28 to TRBJ2-3; 7 bases match TRBD2. V dropped 3 bases and J dropped 5; count of bases not matched to a gene: 5. Germline loops: CDR1 MDHEN, CDR2 SYDVKM. The CDR3 consists of 14 residues.

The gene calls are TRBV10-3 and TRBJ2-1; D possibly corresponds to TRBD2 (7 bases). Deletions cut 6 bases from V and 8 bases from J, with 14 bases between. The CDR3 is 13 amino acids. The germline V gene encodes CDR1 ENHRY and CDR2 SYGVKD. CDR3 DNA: TGTGCCATCAGCCTGGGGGGGCTGGATGAGCAGTTCTTC. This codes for CAISLGGLDEQFF.

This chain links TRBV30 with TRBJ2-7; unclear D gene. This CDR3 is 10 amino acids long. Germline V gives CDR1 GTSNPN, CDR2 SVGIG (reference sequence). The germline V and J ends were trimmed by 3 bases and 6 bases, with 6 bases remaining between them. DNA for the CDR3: TGTGCCTGGAGCCTTGGCGAGCAGTACTTC. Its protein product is CAWSLGEQYF.

Here the CDR3 DNA reads TGTGCCAGTAGGGGGACGAATTGGGAGCAGTATTTT. Protein sequence: CASRGTNWEQYF. V usage is TRBV19 and J usage is TRBJ2-3, with D perhaps given as TRBD1 or TRBD2 (5 bases each). The CDR3 is 12 residues long. CDR1 is LNHDA and CDR2 is SQIVND in the germline V gene (reference sequence). The V and J ends lost 6 bases and 11 bases respectively, with 15 bases between them.

The CDR3 region has the DNA TGTGCCAGCAGCTTAGACGCGACTAGCGGCTCCTACGAGCAGTACTTC. Residues: CASSLDATSGSYEQYF. The V gene is TRBV7-9, the J gene TRBJ2-7; 9 positions match TRBD2. V lost 1 base, J lost 0 bases, and 4 bases stayed unmatched. CDR1 and CDR2 (germline): SEHNR, FQNEAQ (reference sequence). The CDR3 runs to 16 residues.

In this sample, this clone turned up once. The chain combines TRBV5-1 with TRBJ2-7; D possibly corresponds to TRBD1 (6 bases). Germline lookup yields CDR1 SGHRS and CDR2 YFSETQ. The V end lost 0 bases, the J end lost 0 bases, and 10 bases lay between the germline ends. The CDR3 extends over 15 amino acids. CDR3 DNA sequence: TGCGCCAGCAGCTTGGCCGGACAGCCCTCCTACGAGCAGTACTTC. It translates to CASSLAGQPSYEQYF.

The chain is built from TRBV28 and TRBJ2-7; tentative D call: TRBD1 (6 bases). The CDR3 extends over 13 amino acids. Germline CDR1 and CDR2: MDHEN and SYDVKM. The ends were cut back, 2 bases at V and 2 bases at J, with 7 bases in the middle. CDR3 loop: CASSLTGPYEQYF. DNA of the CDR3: TGTGCCAGCAGTTTAACAGGGCCCTACGAGCAGTACTTC.

CDR3 in amino acids: CASSDRWSADTQYF. The CDR3 DNA reads TGTGCCAGCAGTGACCGATGGAGCGCAGATACGCAGTATTTT. The genes are TRBV6-1 and TRBJ2-3, with D hard to call. Deletions cut 3 bases from V and 4 bases from J, with 11 bases between. The CDR3 consists of 14 residues. Per the germline V gene, CDR1 is MNHNS and CDR2 is SASEGT.

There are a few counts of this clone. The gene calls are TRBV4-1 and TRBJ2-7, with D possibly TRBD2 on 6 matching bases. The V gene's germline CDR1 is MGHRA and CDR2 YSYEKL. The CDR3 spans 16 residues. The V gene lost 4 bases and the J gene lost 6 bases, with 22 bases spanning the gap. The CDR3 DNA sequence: TGCGCCAGCAGCCCACTGTTGGGTGGGAGGCGAGGCGAGCAGTACTTC. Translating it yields CASSPLLGGRRGEQYF.